The T cell receptor (beta chain) described here comes from a study of CD4 T cells in relation to SARS-CoV-2 and coronaviruses. In the study overall: PBMCs were cultured with antigen for over 8 days before TCR beta sequencing. Negative control cultures got HIV-1 Nef peptides or no peptide.

The unexposed donors gave CD4+ T cells in about 2011-2018, prior to COVID-19. Isolation of CD4+ T cells took place after about 9 days in culture. Testing used SARS-CoV-2 S/N and four cold-coronavirus spikes on unexposed-donor CD4+ T cells, cells permitting. Two million PBMCs per well were cultured with 9 to 10 IU/ml IL-2. Clones were read by immunoSEQ multiplex PCR, and TCRdb kept only the in-frame ones, dropping some. The data show around 23,000 clones, with roughly 82% seen just once and around 15% held by the top ten. This clone was recorded a few times. The antigen remains unidentified. Trimming removed 6 bases at V and 1 base at J, with 12 bases between. CDR1 and CDR2 from the germline V gene are SNHLY and FYNNEI. This CDR3 spans 15 amino acids.

Sequencing was carried out using CD4+ T cells from PBMCs, cultured in vitro. The clonotype comes from a human donor in good health. V gene TRBV2 combines with J gene TRBJ2-2; D is undetermined. The CDR3 region is CASSGRSLNTGELFF. For the CDR3, the DNA is TGTGCCAGCAGCGGTAGATCCCTGAACACCGGGGAGCTGTTTTTT.